The 23 T cell receptor beta chains reported below all come from one sample, sequenced in a study of cytomegalovirus exposure and HLA in healthy donors. In the PCR, 60 Vbeta and 13 Jbeta primers were used. Clones were sequenced by immunoSEQ multiplex PCR, and TCRdb holds only the in-frame ones, with some missing. This table holds approximately 40,000 clones, around 86% found once. Sequencing was performed on PBMCs. Receptors originate from a woman in her 40s in good health and CMV-seropositive.

The rearrangement joins TRBV9 to TRBJ2-7; 12 bases fit TRBD2. V lost 4 bases, J lost 4 bases, and 3 bases stayed unmatched. The CDR3 is 14 amino acids. Per the germline V gene, CDR1 is SGDLS and CDR2 is YYNGEE. CDR3 sequence (DNA): TGTGCCAGCAGCCCGGGGACTAGCGGGTACGAGCAGTACTTC. As protein: CASSPGTSGYEQYF.

The chain employs TRBV6-5 and TRBJ2-7; 7 nucleotides match TRBD1. The CDR3 consists of 13 residues. The V gene's germline CDR1 is MNHEY and CDR2 SVGAGI. V was pared by 5 bases and J by 2 bases, with 3 bases of the junction left unmatched. The CDR3 DNA reads TGTGCCAGCAGTAGGACAGGCCCCTACGAGCAGTACTTC. Residues: CASSRTGPYEQYF.

This clone has just one count. The chain employs TRBV9 and TRBJ2-5; the D gene is possibly TRBD1 (6 bases). Germline CDR1 and CDR2: SGDLS and YYNGEE. The V end lost 0 bases, the J end lost 3 bases, and 6 bases lay between the germline ends. The CDR3 runs to 13 residues. The CDR3 coding sequence is TGTGCCAGCAGCGTAGGACAGGAAGAGACCCAGTACTTC. Amino acid sequence: CASSVGQEETQYF.

With regard to this clone: A read error may produce the germline difference seen at one junction end. The DNA for the CDR3 is TGTGCCAGCTCACCACCGCTCGCAGAACTATCAGCCCCAGCATTT. Protein sequence: CASSPPLAELSAPAF. The V gene is TRBV18, the J gene TRBJ1-5; D is unresolved. The germline CDR1 and CDR2 sequences are KGHSH and LQKENI. This CDR3 region has 15 residues.

The chain has TRBV6-6 and TRBJ2-7; D possibly corresponds to TRBD2 (7 bases). In germline, CDR1 is MNHNY, CDR2 SVGAGI (reference sequence). The V gene lost 6 bases and the J gene lost 2 bases, with 17 bases spanning the gap. The CDR3 consists of 15 residues. The CDR3 nucleotides read TGTGCCAGCAGGGCGGGGGCCCACCTTCCCTACGAGCAGTACTTC. Protein: CASRAGAHLPYEQYF.

On this clone itself: One end of the junction fails to match germline, which may point to a read error. V usage is TRBV7-9 and J usage is TRBJ2-7; 8 bases agree with TRBD1. This CDR3 has 16 amino acids. Germline V gene sequence: CDR1 SEHNR, CDR2 FQNEAQ (reference sequence). CDR3 bases: TGTTCCAGCAGCTTATCAGCCGGGACAGGATTCTCCGAGCAGTACTTC. It is translated as CSSSLSAGTGFSEQYF.

The chain links TRBV25-1 to TRBJ1-1, with D possibly being TRBD1 (6 bases). The length of the CDR3 is 15 residues. V lost 4 bases to trimming and J lost 0 bases, with 12 bases between them. Germline CDR1 is MGHDK and CDR2 is SYGVNS. The CDR3 is CASSAFQGMNTEAFF. Here the CDR3 DNA reads TGTGCCAGCAGTGCCTTTCAGGGGATGAACACTGAAGCTTTCTTT. Combining the CDR3 with reference TRBV25-1 and TRBJ1-1 gives the whole variable domain EADIYQTPRYLVIGTGKKITLECSQTMGHDKMYWYQQDPGMELHLIHYSYGVNSTEKGDLSSESTVSRIRTEHFPLTLESARPSHTSQYLCASSAFQGMNTEAFFGQGTRLTVV.

The V and J genes are TRBV5-5 and TRBJ1-1; D possibly corresponds to TRBD1 (5 bases). Germline V CDR1 and CDR2: SGHKS, YYEKEE (reference sequence). The CDR3 extends over 17 amino acids. Trimming left V 4 bases short and J 5 bases short, with 24 bases between. The CDR3 region is CASSRGDGGRSRTEAFF. The CDR3 DNA follows: TGTGCCAGCAGCCGGGGGGATGGCGGACGTTCTAGGACTGAAGCTTTCTTT. The variable domain in full, completed from reference TRBV5-5 and TRBJ1-1, reads DAGVTQSPTHLIKTRGQQVTLRCSPISGHKSVSWYQQVLGQGPQFIFQYYEKEERGRGNFPDRFSARQFPNYSSELNVNALLLGDSALYLCASSRGDGGRSRTEAFFGQGTRLTVV.

The chain employs TRBV14 and TRBJ1-1; maybe TRBD1 (6 bases). CDR3 size: 13 residues. The germline V and J ends were trimmed by 8 bases and 0 bases, with 10 bases remaining between them. In germline, CDR1 is SGHDN, CDR2 FVKESK. As DNA, the CDR3 is TGTGCCAGCGGAGGACAGCTGAACACTGAAGCTTTCTTT. Translated: CASGGQLNTEAFF.

V is TRBV5-1 and J is TRBJ1-1; TRBD1 might be the D (5 bases). The CDR3 is 16 residues long. Trimming pared 3 bases from V and 1 base from J, leaving 16 bases between. Germline CDR1 is SGHRS and CDR2 is YFSETQ. CDR3 amino acids: CASSSAPLGGNTEAFF. The CDR3 coding sequence is TGCGCCAGCAGCTCTGCCCCCCTCGGGGGGAACACTGAAGCTTTCTTT. Variable domain in full (rest from reference TRBV5-1 and TRBJ1-1): KAGVTQTPRYLIKTRGQQVTLSCSPISGHRSVSWYQQTPGQGLQFLFEYFSETQRNKGNFPGRFSGRQFSNSRSEMNVSTLELGDSALYLCASSSAPLGGNTEAFFGQGTRLTVV.

The chain uses TRBV2 and TRBJ1-2; 9 positions agree with TRBD1. J lost 5 bases, V lost 5 bases, and 6 bases had no gene match. The CDR3 contains 14 residues. Germline-derived CDR1 and CDR2 are SNHLY and FYNNEI. The CDR3 spells CASSPGQGLYGYTF. The CDR3 bases are TGTGCCAGCAGTCCGGGACAGGGTTTATATGGCTACACCTTC.

The chain links TRBV6-1 to TRBJ1-1; 12 bases fit TRBD1. The V gene's germline CDR1 is MNHNS and CDR2 SASEGT. The CDR3 has 17 residues. Trimming at V came to 4 bases and at J to 1 base, leaving 7 bases not matched to a gene. The CDR3 reads CASSARDRGQGNTEAFF. Written as DNA, the CDR3 is TGTGCCAGCAGTGCCCGGGACAGGGGGCAAGGGAACACTGAAGCTTTCTTT.

The chain couples TRBV10-3 to TRBJ1-6, with a weak D call TRBD1 (6 bases). This CDR3 has 14 amino acids. The V gene lost 5 bases and the J gene lost 8 bases, with 13 bases spanning the gap. Germline values: CDR1 ENHRY, CDR2 SYGVKD. CDR3 protein: CAISNRESDSPLHF. CDR3 in DNA: TGTGCCATCAGTAACAGGGAATCAGATTCACCCCTCCACTTT.

This chain links TRBV5-4 with TRBJ1-4; TRBD1 aligns across 8 bases. The CDR3 is 15 amino acids. J gave up 9 bases and V 4 bases, and 11 bases lay outside the gene matches. Germline CDR1 reads SGHNT; CDR2 reads YYREEE (reference sequence). The CDR3 reads CASSGGVDRAQKLFF. The DNA for the CDR3 is TGTGCCAGCAGCGGAGGGGTGGACAGGGCCCAAAAACTGTTTTTT. Drawing the rest from reference TRBV5-4 and TRBJ1-4, the complete variable domain is ETGVTQSPTHLIKTRGQQVTLRCSSQSGHNTVSWYQQALGQGPQFIFQYYREEENGRGNFPPRFSGLQFPNYSSELNVNALELDDSALYLCASSGGVDRAQKLFFGSGTQLSVL.

This chain uses TRBV18 with TRBJ2-5; 11 bases line up with TRBD1. The end of the DNA is better explained by TRBJ2-7, so the J call may be wrong. The CDR3 has 16 residues. The V gene's germline CDR1 is KGHSH and CDR2 LQKENI. The CDR3 loop reads CASSPPAGQGVSEQYF. In DNA form, the CDR3 reads TGTGCCAGCTCACCACCGGCGGGACAGGGGGTTAGCGAGCAGTACTTC.

The V and J genes are TRBV6-5 and TRBJ2-1, with TRBD2 matching over 9 bases. V lost 5 bases, J lost 8 bases, and 10 bases stayed unmatched. Germline-derived CDR1 and CDR2 are MNHEY and SVGAGI. The CDR3 extends over 15 amino acids. The CDR3 loop reads CASSAGTSLWDEQFF. As DNA, the CDR3 is TGTGCCAGCAGTGCCGGGACTAGCCTCTGGGATGAGCAGTTCTTC.

The rearrangement links TRBV7-2 to TRBJ2-5, with a possible D match to TRBD1 (5 bases). The CDR3 loop spans 15 amino acids. From germline, CDR1 is SGHTA and CDR2 FQGNSA. V dropped 5 bases and J dropped 2 bases, with 15 bases sitting between them. As DNA, the CDR3 is TGTGCCAGCAGCACCCCTGTGGCAGGGCAAGAGACCCAGTACTTC. Translated, it gives CASSTPVAGQETQYF.

The chain links TRBV18 to TRBJ1-2, with a weak D call TRBD1 (5 bases). Trimming shortened V by 0 bases and J by 4 bases, and 6 bases separated the two germline ends. Germline V gives CDR1 KGHSH, CDR2 LQKENI. The CDR3 length is 13 residues. The CDR3 DNA sequence: TGTGCCAGCTCACCACCGACAGCCTATGGCTACACCTTC. This codes for CASSPPTAYGYTF.

By sample share, this clone is medium-sized (0.01 to 0.1%). The chain recombines TRBV7-2 with TRBJ2-2; the match to TRBD1 covers 8 bases. CDR1 and CDR2 from the germline V gene are SGHTA and FQGNSA. The junction had 6 bases not matched to a gene; V was cut back by 5 bases and J by 7 bases. This CDR3 has 14 residues. The DNA of the CDR3 is TGTGCCAGCAGCCCAGACAGGGGAGTCGGGGAGCTGTTTTTT. This codes for CASSPDRGVGELFF.

This chain joins TRBV5-4 and TRBJ1-4; 9 positions agree with TRBD1. The V and J ends lost 3 bases and 5 bases, in that order; junction bases with no gene match: 8. The germline V gene encodes CDR1 SGHNT and CDR2 YYREEE (reference sequence). The CDR3 consists of 16 residues. CDR3 in amino acids: CASSWASGTGNEKLFF. Written as DNA, the CDR3 is TGTGCCAGCAGCTGGGCATCCGGGACAGGGAATGAAAAACTGTTTTTT. Full variable domain (outside the CDR3, taken from reference TRBV5-4 and TRBJ1-4): ETGVTQSPTHLIKTRGQQVTLRCSSQSGHNTVSWYQQALGQGPQFIFQYYREEENGRGNFPPRFSGLQFPNYSSELNVNALELDDSALYLCASSWASGTGNEKLFFGSGTQLSVL.

CDR3 sequence reads: CASNPGQGTYEQYF. CDR3 DNA sequence: TGTGCCAGTAATCCGGGACAGGGGACCTACGAGCAGTACTTC. The chain has TRBV19 and TRBJ2-7; 10 nucleotides line up with TRBD1. From germline, CDR1 is LNHDA and CDR2 SQIVND (reference sequence). V dropped 7 bases and J dropped 2; count of bases not matched to a gene: 5. This CDR3 has 14 residues.

This chain connects TRBV6-6 to TRBJ1-5; D perhaps matches TRBD1 (5 bases). V was shortened by 2 bases and J by 3 bases, with 8 bases between the two germline ends. The CDR3 consists of 14 residues. Germline loops: CDR1 MNHNY, CDR2 SVGAGI (reference sequence). CDR3 protein: CASSYAQANQPQHF. The CDR3 nucleotides read TGTGCCAGCAGTTACGCACAGGCCAATCAGCCCCAGCATTTT.

The chain couples TRBV7-6 to TRBJ2-2; 8 bases fit TRBD1. This CDR3 spans 16 amino acids. The trim removed 0 bases at V and 2 bases at J, leaving 2 bases unmatched. The germline V gene encodes CDR1 SGHVS and CDR2 FNYEAQ. The CDR3 is CASSLATGVNTGELFF. As DNA, the CDR3 is TGTGCCAGCAGCTTAGCGACAGGGGTTAACACCGGGGAGCTGTTTTTT. The variable domain in full, with the rest retrieved from reference TRBV7-6 and TRBJ2-2, is GAGVSQSPRYKVTKRGQDVALRCDPISGHVSLYWYRQALGQGPEFLTYFNYEAQQDKSGLPNDRFSAERPEGSISTLTIQRTEQRDSAMYRCASSLATGVNTGELFFGEGSRLTVL.